The 22 T cell receptor beta chains below come from one sample, sequenced in a study of CD8+ T cells in alopecia areata. The authors extracted RNA and reverse transcribed it into cDNA as the sequencing template. This table comes from immunoSEQ multiplex PCR, and its TCRdb copy is limited to in-frame clones, with some not included. The repertoire holds about 180,000 clones, with around 51% as singletons. Indicated treatment: oral pan-JAK inhibitor, 5-10 mg twice daily. Here the sequenced sample was CD8+ T cells sorted from blood, taken at roughly week 53, from a patient treated with tofacitinib. These receptors came from a human donor with alopecia areata.

The chain uses TRBV30 and TRBJ1-1; D is uncertain. The germline V gene has CDR1 GTSNPN and CDR2 SVGIG (reference sequence). This CDR3 has 11 amino acids. Trimming removed 2 bases from V and 7 bases from J, with 8 bases in between. The DNA for the CDR3 is TGTGCCTGGAGTATTGGAAGTGAAGCTTTCTTT. Translated, it gives CAWSIGSEAFF.

This rearrangement joins TRBV9 to TRBJ2-2; D uncertain. V lost 0 bases, J lost 2 bases, and 11 bases lay in between. The length of the CDR3 is 16 residues. CDR1 and CDR2 from the germline V gene are SGDLS and YYNGEE. The CDR3 region has the DNA TGTGCCAGCAGCGTAGCCCCAGGCCCAAACACCGGGGAGCTGTTTTTT. The encoded protein is CASSVAPGPNTGELFF.

This clone was detected a few times. The V call is TRBV19, the J call TRBJ2-1; 7 bases are shared with TRBD1. The J segment lost 3 bases and the V segment lost 4 bases, leaving 3 bases of the junction unmatched. The germline V gene has CDR1 LNHDA and CDR2 SQIVND (reference sequence). The CDR3 consists of 14 residues. The CDR3 sequence: CASSTRDSYNEQFF. The DNA for the CDR3 is TGTGCCAGTAGTACCAGGGACAGCTACAATGAGCAGTTCTTC.

This clone has just a few counts. The rearrangement joins TRBV25-1 to TRBJ2-7, with D tentatively TRBD1 (6 bases). This CDR3 has 16 residues. V lost 3 bases and J 0 bases, leaving 15 bases between the germline ends. Germline assignment: CDR1 MGHDK and CDR2 SYGVNS. As DNA, the CDR3 is TGTGCCAGCAGTGATTCCCCGGACAGCGTCTCCTACGAGCAGTACTTC. Translated, it gives CASSDSPDSVSYEQYF.

The genes are TRBV5-4 and TRBJ2-1; TRBD1 agrees at 11 bases. Trimming took 3 bases from V and 7 from J; bases not matched to a gene: 6. CDR1 is SGHNT, CDR2 YYREEE, per germline (reference sequence). This CDR3 has 15 residues. This CDR3 is CASSSPGQGGNEQFF. The CDR3 DNA reads as TGTGCCAGCAGCTCTCCGGGACAGGGGGGGAATGAGCAGTTCTTC.

This chain links TRBV12-5 with TRBJ1-5; 9 bases align to TRBD1. Germline CDR1 and CDR2: LGHNT and FRNRAP. This CDR3 has 15 amino acids. J was trimmed by 4 bases and V by 5 bases; bases with no gene match: 6. CDR3 protein: CASGTGQGSNQPQHF. The CDR3 DNA sequence: TGTGCTAGTGGTACGGGACAGGGATCTAATCAGCCCCAGCATTTT.

This clone was seen more than once but under ten times. V is TRBV9 and J is TRBJ2-2; D remains ambiguous. Germline values: CDR1 SGDLS, CDR2 YYNGEE. The V end was cut by 3 bases, the J end by 7 bases, with 10 bases between. This CDR3 has 13 amino acids. CDR3 nucleotides: TGTGCCAGCAGCGACGACTTGGTCGGGGAGCTGTTTTTT. It is translated as CASSDDLVGELFF.

J is TRBJ2-3 and V is TRBV11-2; unclear D gene. Germline CDR1 is SGHAT and CDR2 is FQNNGV. CDR3 length: 15 amino acids. V was shortened by 1 base and J by 0 bases, with 8 bases between the two germline ends. The CDR3 bases are TGTGCCAGCAGCTTAGTTACCCCTAGCACAGATACGCAGTATTTT. It specifies CASSLVTPSTDTQYF.

V usage is TRBV6-1 and J usage is TRBJ2-3; D is possibly TRBD1 (5 bases). CDR3 size: 13 residues. From germline, CDR1 is MNHNS and CDR2 SASEGT. The CDR3 nucleotides are TGTGCTCTAAAGTCAGGGTACACAGATACGCAGTATTTT. Translation gives CALKSGYTDTQYF.

For the CDR3, the DNA is TGTGCCAGCCGTAGTACCGGGGAGACCCAGTACTTC. Its protein product is CASRSTGETQYF. This chain uses TRBV2 with TRBJ2-5; D is undetermined. V shed 8 bases and J shed 5 bases, with 12 bases lying between them. The CDR3 sequence is 12 residues long. The V gene's germline CDR1 is SNHLY and CDR2 FYNNEI.

This chain connects TRBV4-1 to TRBJ2-5; 14 bases line up with TRBD2. Trimming removed 3 bases from V and 2 bases from J; junction bases left unmatched: 5. The CDR3 totals 17 residues. CDR1 and CDR2 (germline): MGHRA, YSYEKL. The CDR3 DNA follows: TGCGCCAGCAGCCAGGGGACTAGCGGGGGCTCTCAAGAGACCCAGTACTTC. Its protein is CASSQGTSGGSQETQYF.

V and J are TRBV5-4 and TRBJ2-5; TRBD2 agrees at 8 bases. J gave up 13 bases and V 1 base, and 12 bases lay outside the gene matches. This CDR3 spans 14 amino acids. CDR1 and CDR2 from the germline V gene are SGHNT and YYREEE (reference sequence). The CDR3 DNA reads as TGTGCCAGCAGCTTGCAGAGCGGGGGCACCCCACTGTACTTC. Translation: CASSLQSGGTPLYF.

This clone was observed a single time. The chain combines TRBV5-1 with TRBJ2-5; a weak D match, TRBD2 (5 bases). The CDR3 covers 14 residues. CDR1 and CDR2 (germline): SGHRS, YFSETQ. V was clipped by 6 bases and J by 3 bases, with 15 bases between them. As DNA, the CDR3 is TGCGCCAGCAAATCTGTCCTAGCCGAAGAGACCCAGTACTTC. Translation: CASKSVLAEETQYF.

The chain joins TRBV27 to TRBJ1-5, with a weak D call TRBD1 (5 bases). This CDR3 has 14 residues. From germline, CDR1 is MNHEY and CDR2 SMNVEV (reference sequence). V dropped 3 bases and J dropped 0 bases, with 6 bases sitting between them. CDR3 region: CASSFGTSNQPQHF. Written as DNA, the CDR3 is TGTGCCAGCAGTTTCGGGACTAGCAATCAGCCCCAGCATTTT.

There are a few counts of this clone. This chain uses TRBV5-1 with TRBJ2-2, with 7 bases matching TRBD1. This CDR3 comprises 16 residues. The germline gives CDR1 SGHRS, CDR2 YFSETQ. The trim removed 5 bases at V and 1 base at J, leaving 8 bases unmatched. The CDR3 DNA sequence: TGCGCCAGCAGGTACCGGGACAGTCTGAACACCGGGGAGCTGTTTTTT. Translating gives CASRYRDSLNTGELFF.

The rearrangement uses TRBV7-8 and TRBJ2-7; possibly TRBD1 or TRBD2 for D (5 bases each). CDR1 and CDR2 from the germline V gene are SGHVS and FQNEAQ. V dropped 6 bases and J dropped 0 bases, with 15 bases sitting between them. The CDR3 loop spans 15 amino acids. In nucleotides, the CDR3 is TGTGCCAGCAGTCGTGGGACCGCGAACTCCTACGAGCAGTACTTC. Translating it yields CASSRGTANSYEQYF.

V is TRBV5-1 and J is TRBJ2-7; no firm D call. The V and J ends lost 0 bases and 6 bases respectively, with 10 bases between them. CDR1 and CDR2 (germline): SGHRS, YFSETQ. This CDR3 is 13 amino acids long. The CDR3 sequence is CASSLGPGREQYF. CDR3 DNA: TGCGCCAGCAGCTTGGGGCCGGGTCGCGAGCAGTACTTC.

The V gene is TRBV7-8, the J gene TRBJ2-3, with TRBD2 matching 9 bases. This CDR3 is 16 amino acids long. From germline, CDR1 is SGHVS and CDR2 FQNEAQ. V shed 5 bases and J 0 bases; nucleotides not matched to a gene: 6. CDR3 nucleotide sequence: TGTGCCAGCAGCGCAAGCGGGGGGCCTAGCACAGATACGCAGTATTTT. Its translation is CASSASGGPSTDTQYF.

The V gene is TRBV30, the J gene TRBJ2-7, with TRBD2 matching over 7 bases. Germline values: CDR1 GTSNPN, CDR2 SVGIG (reference sequence). The CDR3 runs to 16 residues. Germline trimming cut 4 bases from V and 3 bases from J; bases unmatched to any gene: 15. In DNA, the CDR3 is TGTGCCTGGATCCGGGCGCCCCGGGGGGAGTTCTACGAGCAGTACTTC. As protein: CAWIRAPRGEFYEQYF.

V and J are TRBV9 and TRBJ2-3, with 8 bases that match TRBD1. The V segment lost 0 bases and the J segment 3 bases; nucleotides outside the gene matches: 3. Germline V lookup: CDR1 SGDLS, CDR2 YYNGEE. CDR3 length equals 15 residues. The CDR3 bases are TGTGCCAGCAGCGTAGGAGACAGGGGTACAGATACGCAGTATTTT. Translation gives CASSVGDRGTDTQYF.

The chain joins TRBV30 to TRBJ2-1; 7 bases map to TRBD1. The CDR3 spans 11 residues. The germline gives CDR1 GTSNPN, CDR2 SVGIG (reference sequence). J gave up 10 bases and V 5 bases, and 5 bases lay outside the gene matches. CDR3: CAWEAGGEQFF. The CDR3 DNA reads TGTGCCTGGGAAGCAGGGGGAGAGCAGTTCTTC.

The chain couples TRBV13 to TRBJ2-7, with D unclear. The germline V gene encodes CDR1 PRHDT and CDR2 FYEKMQ (reference sequence). The V end was cut by 4 bases, the J end by 2 bases, with 3 bases between. The CDR3 has 11 residues. This chain's CDR3 is CASSYAYEQYF. The CDR3 DNA is TGTGCCAGCAGCTACGCCTACGAGCAGTACTTC.